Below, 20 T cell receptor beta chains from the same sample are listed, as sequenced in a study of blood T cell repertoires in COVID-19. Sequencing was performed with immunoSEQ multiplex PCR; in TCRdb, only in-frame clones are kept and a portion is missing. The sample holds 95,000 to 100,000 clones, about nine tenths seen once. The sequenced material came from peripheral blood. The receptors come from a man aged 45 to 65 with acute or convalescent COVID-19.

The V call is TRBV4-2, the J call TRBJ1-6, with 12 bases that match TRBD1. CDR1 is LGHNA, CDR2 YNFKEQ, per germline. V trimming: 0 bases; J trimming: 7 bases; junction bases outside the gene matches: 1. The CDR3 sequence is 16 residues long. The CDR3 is CASSQEGQGANSPLHF. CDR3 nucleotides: TGTGCCAGCAGCCAAGAGGGACAGGGGGCAAATTCACCCCTCCACTTT.

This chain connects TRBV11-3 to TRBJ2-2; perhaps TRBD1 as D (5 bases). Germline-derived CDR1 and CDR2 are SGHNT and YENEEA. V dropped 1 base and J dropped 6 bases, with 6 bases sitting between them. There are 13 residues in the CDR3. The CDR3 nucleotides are TGTGCCAGCAGCTTAGCAGGGCCCGGGGAGCTGTTTTTT. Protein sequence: CASSLAGPGELFF.

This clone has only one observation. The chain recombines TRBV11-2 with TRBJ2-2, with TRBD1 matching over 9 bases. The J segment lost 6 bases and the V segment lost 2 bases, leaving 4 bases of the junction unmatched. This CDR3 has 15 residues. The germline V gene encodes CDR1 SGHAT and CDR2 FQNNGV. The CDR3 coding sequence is TGTGCCAGCAGCTTAACAGGGGGCATCGCCGGGGAGCTGTTTTTT. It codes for CASSLTGGIAGELFF.

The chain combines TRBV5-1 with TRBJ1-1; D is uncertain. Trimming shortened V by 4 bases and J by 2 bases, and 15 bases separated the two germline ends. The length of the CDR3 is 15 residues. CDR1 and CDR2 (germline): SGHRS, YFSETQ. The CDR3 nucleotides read TGCGCCAGCAGCCTCGGGGATGGCCTTAACACTGAAGCTTTCTTT. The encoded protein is CASSLGDGLNTEAFF.

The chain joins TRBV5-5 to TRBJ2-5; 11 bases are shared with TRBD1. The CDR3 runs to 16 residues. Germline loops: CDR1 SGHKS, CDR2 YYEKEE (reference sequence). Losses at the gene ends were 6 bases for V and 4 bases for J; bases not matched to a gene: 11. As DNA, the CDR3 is TGTGCCAGCACCTTAGGTGGGACAGGGGGTTTAGAGACCCAGTACTTC. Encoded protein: CASTLGGTGGLETQYF. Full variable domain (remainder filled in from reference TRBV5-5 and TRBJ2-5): DAGVTQSPTHLIKTRGQQVTLRCSPISGHKSVSWYQQVLGQGPQFIFQYYEKEERGRGNFPDRFSARQFPNYSSELNVNALLLGDSALYLCASTLGGTGGLETQYFGPGTRLLVL.

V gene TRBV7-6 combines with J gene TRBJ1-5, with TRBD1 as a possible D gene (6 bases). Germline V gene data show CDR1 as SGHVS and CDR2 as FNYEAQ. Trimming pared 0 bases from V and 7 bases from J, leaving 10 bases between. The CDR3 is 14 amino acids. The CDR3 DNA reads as TGTGCCAGCAGCTTAGCGCACAGGGAACAGCCCCAGCATTTT. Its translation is CASSLAHREQPQHF.

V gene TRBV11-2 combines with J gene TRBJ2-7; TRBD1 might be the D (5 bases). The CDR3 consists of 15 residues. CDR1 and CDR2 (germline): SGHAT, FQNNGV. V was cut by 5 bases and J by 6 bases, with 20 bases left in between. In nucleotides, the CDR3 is TGTGCCAGCAGCCTAGGGGTTCTTCTGACGGGCGAGCAGTACTTC. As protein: CASSLGVLLTGEQYF.

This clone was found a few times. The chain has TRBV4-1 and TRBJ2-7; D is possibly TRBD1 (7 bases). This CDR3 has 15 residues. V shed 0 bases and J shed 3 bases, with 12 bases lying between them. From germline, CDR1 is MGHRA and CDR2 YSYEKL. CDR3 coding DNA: TGCGCCAGCAGCCAAGAATCTCAGGGGGGCTACGAGCAGTACTTC. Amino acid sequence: CASSQESQGGYEQYF.

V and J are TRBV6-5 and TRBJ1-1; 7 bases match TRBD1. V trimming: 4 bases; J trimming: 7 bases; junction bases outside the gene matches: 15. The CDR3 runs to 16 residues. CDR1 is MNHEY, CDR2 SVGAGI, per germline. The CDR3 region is CASSWSYGQVGSEAFF. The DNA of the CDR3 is TGTGCCAGCAGTTGGAGTTACGGACAGGTCGGTAGTGAAGCTTTCTTT.

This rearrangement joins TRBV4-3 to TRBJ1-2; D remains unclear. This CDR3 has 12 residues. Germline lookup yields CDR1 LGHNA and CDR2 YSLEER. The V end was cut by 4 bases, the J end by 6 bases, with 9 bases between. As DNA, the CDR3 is TGCGCCAGCAGCCGAGTGGGCGATGGCTACACCTTC. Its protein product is CASSRVGDGYTF.

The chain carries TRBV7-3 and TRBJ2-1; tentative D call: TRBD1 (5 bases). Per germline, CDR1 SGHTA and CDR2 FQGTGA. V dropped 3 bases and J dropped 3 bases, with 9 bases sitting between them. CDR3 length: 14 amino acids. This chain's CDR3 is CASSFGQGYNEQFF. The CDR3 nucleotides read TGTGCCAGCAGCTTTGGGCAGGGCTACAATGAGCAGTTCTTC.

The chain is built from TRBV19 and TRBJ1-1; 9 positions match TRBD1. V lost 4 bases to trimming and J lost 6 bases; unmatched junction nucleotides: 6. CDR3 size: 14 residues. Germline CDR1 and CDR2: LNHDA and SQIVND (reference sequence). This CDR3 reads CASSRDRVSAEAFF. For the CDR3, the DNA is TGTGCCAGTAGTAGGGACAGGGTGTCCGCTGAAGCTTTCTTT.

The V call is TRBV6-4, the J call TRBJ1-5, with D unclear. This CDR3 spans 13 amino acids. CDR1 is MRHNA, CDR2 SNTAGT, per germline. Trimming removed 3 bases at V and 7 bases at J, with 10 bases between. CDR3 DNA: TGTGCCAGCAGTGAAGGGTCGGGGCAGCCCCAGCATTTT. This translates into CASSEGSGQPQHF.

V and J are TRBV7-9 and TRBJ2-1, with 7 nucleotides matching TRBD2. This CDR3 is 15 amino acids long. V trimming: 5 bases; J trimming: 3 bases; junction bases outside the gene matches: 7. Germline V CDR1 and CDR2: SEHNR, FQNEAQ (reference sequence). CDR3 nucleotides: TGTGCCAGCAGCCCTTCCGGGGAGGGCTACAATGAGCAGTTCTTC. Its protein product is CASSPSGEGYNEQFF.

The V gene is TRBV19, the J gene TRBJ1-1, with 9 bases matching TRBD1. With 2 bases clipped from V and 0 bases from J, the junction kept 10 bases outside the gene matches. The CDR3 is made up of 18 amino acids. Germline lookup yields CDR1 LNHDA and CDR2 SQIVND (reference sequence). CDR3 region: CASSIRLTGTGMNTEAFF. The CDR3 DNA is TGTGCCAGTAGTATACGGCTTACCGGGACAGGGATGAACACTGAAGCTTTCTTT.

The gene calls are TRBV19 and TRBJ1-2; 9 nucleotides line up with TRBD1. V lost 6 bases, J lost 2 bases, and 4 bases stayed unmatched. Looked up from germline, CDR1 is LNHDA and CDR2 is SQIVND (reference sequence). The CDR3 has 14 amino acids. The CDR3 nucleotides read TGTGCCAGTAGAGACAGGGGGACCAACTATGGCTACACCTTC. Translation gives CASRDRGTNYGYTF.

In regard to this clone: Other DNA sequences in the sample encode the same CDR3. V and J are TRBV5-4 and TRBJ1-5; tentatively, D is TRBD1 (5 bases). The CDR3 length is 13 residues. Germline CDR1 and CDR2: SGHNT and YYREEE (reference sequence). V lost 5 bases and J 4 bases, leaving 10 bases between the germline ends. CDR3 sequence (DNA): TGTGCCAGCAGTCGCGGGGGAAATCAGCCCCAGCATTTT. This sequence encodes CASSRGGNQPQHF.

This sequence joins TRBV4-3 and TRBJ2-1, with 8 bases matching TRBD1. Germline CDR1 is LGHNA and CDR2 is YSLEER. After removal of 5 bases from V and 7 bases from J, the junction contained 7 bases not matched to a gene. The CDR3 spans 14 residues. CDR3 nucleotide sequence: TGCGCCAGCAGCTTCAGGGGGCTTGGGAATGAGCAGTTCTTC. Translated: CASSFRGLGNEQFF.

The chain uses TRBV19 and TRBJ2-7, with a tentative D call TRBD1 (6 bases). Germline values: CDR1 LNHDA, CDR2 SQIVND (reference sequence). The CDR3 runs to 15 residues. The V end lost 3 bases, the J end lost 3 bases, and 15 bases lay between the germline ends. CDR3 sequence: CASSILRGNDYEQYF. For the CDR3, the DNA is TGTGCCAGTAGTATCCTGAGGGGGAACGACTACGAGCAGTACTTC.

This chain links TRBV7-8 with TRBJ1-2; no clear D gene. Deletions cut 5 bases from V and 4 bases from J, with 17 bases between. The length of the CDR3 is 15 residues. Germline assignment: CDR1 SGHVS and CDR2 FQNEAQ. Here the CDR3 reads CASSPRAVPGYGYTF. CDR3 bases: TGTGCCAGCAGCCCAAGAGCTGTCCCGGGCTATGGCTACACCTTC.